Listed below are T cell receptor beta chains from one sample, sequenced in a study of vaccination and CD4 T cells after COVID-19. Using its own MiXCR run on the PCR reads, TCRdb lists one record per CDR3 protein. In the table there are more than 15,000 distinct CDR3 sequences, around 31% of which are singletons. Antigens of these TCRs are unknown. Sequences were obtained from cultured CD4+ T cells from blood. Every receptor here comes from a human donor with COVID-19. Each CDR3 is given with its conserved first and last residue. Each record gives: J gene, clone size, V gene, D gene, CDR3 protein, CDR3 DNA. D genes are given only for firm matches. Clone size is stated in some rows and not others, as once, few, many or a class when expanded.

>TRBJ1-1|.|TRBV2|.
CASMTLANTEAFF
TGTGCCAGCATGACACTTGCGAACACTGAAGCTTTCTTT
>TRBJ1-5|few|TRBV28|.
CASRTGGSNQPQHF
TGTGCCAGCAGAACCGGGGGAAGCAATCAGCCCCAGCATTTT
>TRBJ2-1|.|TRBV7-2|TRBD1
CASSATYRGGYYNEQFF
TGTGCCAGCAGCGCGACCTACAGGGGTGGTTACTACAATGAGCAGTTCTTC
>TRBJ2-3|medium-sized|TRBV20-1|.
CSARRTEPTDTQYF
TGCAGTGCTAGAAGGACAGAACCCACAGATACGCAGTATTTT
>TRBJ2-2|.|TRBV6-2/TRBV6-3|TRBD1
CASRETGGAGELFF
TGTGCCAGCAGAGAAACAGGGGGCGCCGGGGAGCTGTTTTTT
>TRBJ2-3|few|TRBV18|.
CASSTPGTDTQYF
TGTGCCAGCTCAACCCCAGGGACAGATACGCAGTATTTT
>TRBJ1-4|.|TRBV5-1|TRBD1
CASSLVEVGGAWEKLFF
TGCGCCAGCAGCTTGGTGGAGGTAGGGGGCGCCTGGGAAAAACTGTTTTTT
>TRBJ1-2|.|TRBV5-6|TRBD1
CASSFYRGRVQGYTF
TGTGCCAGCAGCTTTTACAGGGGGCGCGTCCAGGGCTACACCTTC
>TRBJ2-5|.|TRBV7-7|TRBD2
CASSLSAGGPRETQYF
TGTGCTAGCAGCTTATCAGCGGGGGGGCCGAGAGAGACCCAGTACTTC
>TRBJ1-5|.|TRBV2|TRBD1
CASREQGGYQPQHF
TGTGCCAGCAGAGAACAGGGGGGTTATCAGCCCCAGCATTTT
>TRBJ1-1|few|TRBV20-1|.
CSAFLGTEAFF
TGCAGTGCTTTCCTGGGAACTGAAGCTTTCTTT
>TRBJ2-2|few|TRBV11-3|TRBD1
CASSLDRGRTGELFF
TGTGCCAGCAGCTTAGACAGGGGGCGGACCGGGGAGCTGTTTTTT
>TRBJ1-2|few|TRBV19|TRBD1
CASSMGQGYGYTF
TGTGCCAGTAGTATGGGACAGGGCTATGGCTACACCTTC
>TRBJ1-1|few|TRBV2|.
CASSEVGMNTEAFF
TGTGCCAGCAGTGAGGTAGGGATGAACACTGAAGCTTTCTTT
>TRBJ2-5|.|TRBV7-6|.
CASSTLARQETQYF
TGTGCCAGCAGCACCTTGGCACGGCAAGAGACCCAGTACTTC
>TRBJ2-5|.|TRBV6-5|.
CASSYVSVRGETQYF
TGTGCCAGCAGTTACGTATCGGTCAGGGGAGAGACCCAGTACTTC
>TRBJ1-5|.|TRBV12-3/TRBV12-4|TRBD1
CASSRTGYQPQHF
TGTGCCAGCAGTCGGACAGGGTATCAGCCCCAGCATTTT
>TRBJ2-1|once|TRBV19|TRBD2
CASSTLAGGFEQFF
TGTGCCAGTAGTACTTTAGCGGGGGGTTTTGAGCAGTTCTTC
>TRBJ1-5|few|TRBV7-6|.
CASSSGGAGNQPQHF
TGTGCCAGCAGCTCCGGGGGGGCGGGCAATCAGCCCCAGCATTTT
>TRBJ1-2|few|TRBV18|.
CASSPGLNYGYTF
TGTGCCAGCTCACCCGGGCTTAACTATGGCTACACCTTC